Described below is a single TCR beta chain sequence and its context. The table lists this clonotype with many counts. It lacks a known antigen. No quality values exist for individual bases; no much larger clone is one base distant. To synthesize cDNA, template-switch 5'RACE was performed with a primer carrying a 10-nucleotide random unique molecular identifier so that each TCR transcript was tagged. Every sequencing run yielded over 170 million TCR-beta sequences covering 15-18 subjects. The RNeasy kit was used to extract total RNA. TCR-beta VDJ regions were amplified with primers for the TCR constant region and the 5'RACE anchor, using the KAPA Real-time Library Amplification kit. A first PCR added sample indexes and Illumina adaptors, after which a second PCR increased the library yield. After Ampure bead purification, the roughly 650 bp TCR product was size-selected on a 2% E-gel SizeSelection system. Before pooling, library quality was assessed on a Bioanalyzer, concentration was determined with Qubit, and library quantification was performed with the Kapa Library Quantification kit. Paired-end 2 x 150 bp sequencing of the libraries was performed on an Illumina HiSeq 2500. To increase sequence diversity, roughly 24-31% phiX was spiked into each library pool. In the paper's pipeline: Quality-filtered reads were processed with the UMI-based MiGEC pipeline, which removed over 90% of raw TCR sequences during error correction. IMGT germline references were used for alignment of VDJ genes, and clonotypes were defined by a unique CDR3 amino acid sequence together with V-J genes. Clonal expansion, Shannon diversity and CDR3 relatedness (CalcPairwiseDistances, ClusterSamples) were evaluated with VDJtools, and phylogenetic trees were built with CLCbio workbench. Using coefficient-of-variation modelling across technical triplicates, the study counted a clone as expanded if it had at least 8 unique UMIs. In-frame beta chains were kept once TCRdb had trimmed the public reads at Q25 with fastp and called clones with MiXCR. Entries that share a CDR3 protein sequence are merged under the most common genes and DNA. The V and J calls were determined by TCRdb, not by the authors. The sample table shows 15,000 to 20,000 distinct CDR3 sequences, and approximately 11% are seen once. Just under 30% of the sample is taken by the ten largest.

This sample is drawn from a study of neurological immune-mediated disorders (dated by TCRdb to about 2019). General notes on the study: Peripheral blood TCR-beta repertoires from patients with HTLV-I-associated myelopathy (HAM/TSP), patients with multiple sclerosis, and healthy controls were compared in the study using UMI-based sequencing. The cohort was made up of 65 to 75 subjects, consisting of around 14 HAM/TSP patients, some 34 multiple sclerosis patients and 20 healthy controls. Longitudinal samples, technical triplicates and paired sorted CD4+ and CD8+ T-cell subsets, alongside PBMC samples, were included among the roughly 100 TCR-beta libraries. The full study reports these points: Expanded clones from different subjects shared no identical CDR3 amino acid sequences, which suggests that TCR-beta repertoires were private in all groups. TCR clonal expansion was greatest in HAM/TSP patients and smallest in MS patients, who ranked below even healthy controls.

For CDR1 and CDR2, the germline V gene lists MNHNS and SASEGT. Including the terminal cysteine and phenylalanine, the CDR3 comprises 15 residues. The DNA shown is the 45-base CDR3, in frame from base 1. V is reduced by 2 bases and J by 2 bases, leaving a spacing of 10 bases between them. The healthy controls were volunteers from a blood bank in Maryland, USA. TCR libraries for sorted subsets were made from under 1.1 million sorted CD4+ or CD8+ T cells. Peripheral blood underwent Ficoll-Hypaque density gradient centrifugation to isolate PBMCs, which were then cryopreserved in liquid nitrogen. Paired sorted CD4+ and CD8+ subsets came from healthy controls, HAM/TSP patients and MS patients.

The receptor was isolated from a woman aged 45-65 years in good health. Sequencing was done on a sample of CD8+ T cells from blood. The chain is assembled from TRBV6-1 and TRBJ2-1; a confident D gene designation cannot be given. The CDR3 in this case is CASSESGGTYNEQFF. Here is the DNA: TGTGCCAGCAGTGAAAGTGGTGGGACCTACAATGAGCAGTTCTTC.